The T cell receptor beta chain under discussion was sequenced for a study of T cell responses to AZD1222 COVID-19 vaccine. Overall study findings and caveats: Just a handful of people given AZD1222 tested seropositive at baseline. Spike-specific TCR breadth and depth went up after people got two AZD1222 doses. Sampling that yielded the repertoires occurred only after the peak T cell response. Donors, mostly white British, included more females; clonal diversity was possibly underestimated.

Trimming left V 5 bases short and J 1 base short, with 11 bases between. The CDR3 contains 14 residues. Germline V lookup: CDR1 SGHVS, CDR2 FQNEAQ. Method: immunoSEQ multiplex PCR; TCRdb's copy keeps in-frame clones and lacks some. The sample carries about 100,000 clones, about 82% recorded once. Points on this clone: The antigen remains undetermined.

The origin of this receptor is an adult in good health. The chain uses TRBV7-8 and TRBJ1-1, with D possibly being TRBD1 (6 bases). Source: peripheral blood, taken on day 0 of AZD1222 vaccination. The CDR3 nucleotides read TGTGCCAGCAGCCCTTGGACAGCGAACACTGAAGCTTTCTTT. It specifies CASSPWTANTEAFF.